These 20 T cell receptor beta chains came from one sample sequenced in a study of early T cells in non-severe SARS-CoV-2 infection. TCRdb recomputed calls from the 5' RACE reads with MiXCR, one row per CDR3 protein. The sample contains fewer than 60,000 distinct CDR3 sequences, approximately 9% of which appear only once. The sample in question was whole blood, obtained at baseline. The receptors originated from an adult who was a healthcare worker with PCR-confirmed SARS-CoV-2 infection or an uninfected control (not recorded which).

This clonotype was detected a few times. The chain couples TRBV10-2 to TRBJ1-1, with TRBD1 as a possible D gene (6 bases). Germline V CDR1 and CDR2: WSHSY, SAAADI. This CDR3 is built from 16 residues. Trimming took off 0 bases at V and 1 base at J, with 12 bases between the two ends. CDR3 nucleotides: TGCGCCAGCAGTGAGTCACGGGGGGCGGGGAACACTGAAGCTTTCTTT. Amino acids: CASSESRGAGNTEAFF.

This rearrangement joins TRBV5-1 to TRBJ2-2; TRBD2 aligns across 8 bases. The V gene end was trimmed by 6 bases and the J gene end by 3 bases; junction bases not matched to a gene: 4. CDR1 is SGHRS, CDR2 YFSETQ, per germline. The CDR3 extends over 14 amino acids. CDR3 in DNA: TGCGCCAGCACCAGCGGGAGTTACACCGGGGAGCTGTTTTTT. It yields the protein CASTSGSYTGELFF.

This clonotype was recorded at least ten times. V gene TRBV28 combines with J gene TRBJ2-1, with TRBD1 identical over 7 bases. The CDR3 loop spans 15 amino acids. CDR1 is MDHEN and CDR2 is SYDVKM in the germline V gene. The V segment lost 4 bases and the J segment 5 bases; nucleotides outside the gene matches: 8. CDR3 loop: CASSSLTGYHNEQFF. The DNA of the CDR3 is TGTGCCAGCAGTTCCTTGACAGGGTACCACAATGAGCAGTTCTTC.

The chain couples TRBV3-1 to TRBJ2-4; D is possibly TRBD1 or TRBD2 (5 bases each). Trimming left V 4 bases short and J 7 bases short, with 8 bases between. CDR3 size: 12 residues. Per germline, CDR1 LGHDT and CDR2 YNNKEL (reference sequence). This chain's CDR3 is CASSREGNIQYF. Written as DNA, the CDR3 is TGTGCCAGCAGCCGCGAGGGGAACATTCAGTACTTC. The variable domain in full, with the rest retrieved from reference TRBV3-1 and TRBJ2-4, is DTAVSQTPKYLVTQMGNDKSIKCEQNLGHDTMYWYKQDSKKFLKIMFSYNNKELIINETVPNRFSPKSPDKAHLNLHINSLELGDSAVYFCASSREGNIQYFGAGTRLSVL.

In its sample, this clonotype was seen many times. This rearrangement joins TRBV30 to TRBJ1-1; D is uncertain. Trimming left V 0 bases short and J 7 bases short, with 12 bases between. The V gene's germline CDR1 is GTSNPN and CDR2 SVGIG (reference sequence). The CDR3 is 13 amino acids. CDR3 bases: TGTGCCTGGAGTGTACTTGGTCTCGGTGAAGCTTTCTTT. Its translation: CAWSVLGLGEAFF.

This clonotype showed up many times. The chain uses TRBV6-1 and TRBJ1-5; weak D call: TRBD1 (6 bases). Trimming pared 4 bases from V and 4 bases from J, leaving 14 bases between. The CDR3 has 15 amino acids. In germline, CDR1 is MNHNS, CDR2 SASEGT. DNA of the CDR3: TGTGCCAGCAGTGGACGAACCGGACAGAATCAGCCCCAGCATTTT. It encodes CASSGRTGQNQPQHF.

The rearrangement links TRBV18 to TRBJ1-1, with D hard to call. This CDR3 contains 14 residues. Germline V gives CDR1 KGHSH, CDR2 LQKENI. With 2 bases removed from V and 1 base from J, the gap between germline ends came to 8 bases. The CDR3 loop reads CASSPSRTNTEAFF. CDR3 sequence (DNA): TGTGCCAGCTCACCATCCAGGACGAACACTGAAGCTTTCTTT.

This clonotype was seen at least ten times. V and J are TRBV11-2 and TRBJ2-5; a possible D gene is TRBD1 (5 bases). V was cut by 4 bases and J by 3 bases, with 15 bases left in between. Germline lookup yields CDR1 SGHAT and CDR2 FQNNGV. This CDR3 contains 15 residues. The CDR3 nucleotides are TGTGCCAGCAGCTACCGCCTTGGGGCCAAAGAGACCCAGTACTTC. It encodes CASSYRLGAKETQYF.

This clonotype was observed a few times. J is TRBJ2-5 and V is TRBV7-6; 10 bases align to TRBD1. There are 14 residues in the CDR3. Germline trimming cut 5 bases from V and 3 bases from J; bases unmatched to any gene: 3. Per the germline V gene, CDR1 is SGHVS and CDR2 is FNYEAQ. CDR3 loop: CASSRDRGEETQYF. The CDR3 nucleotides are TGTGCCAGCAGCCGGGACAGGGGCGAAGAGACCCAGTACTTC.

This clonotype was counted at least ten times. V and J are TRBV15 and TRBJ1-6, with D perhaps TRBD1 (5 bases). Trimming removed 6 bases at V and 8 bases at J, with 8 bases between. CDR1 is LNHNV and CDR2 is YYDKDF in the germline V gene (reference sequence). The CDR3 contains 12 residues. The CDR3 nucleotides are TGTGCCACCAGGACGGGGGATTCACCCCTCCACTTT. Amino acid sequence: CATRTGDSPLHF.

This clonotype has more than one count but fewer than ten. The rearrangement links TRBV29-1 to TRBJ1-1, with unresolved D. The CDR3 totals 12 residues. The germline V gene encodes CDR1 SQVTM and CDR2 ANQGSEA. V shed 7 bases and J shed 0 bases, with 9 bases lying between them. The CDR3: CSADNVNTEAFF. The CDR3 coding sequence is TGCAGCGCTGACAACGTGAACACTGAAGCTTTCTTT.

The table lists this clonotype with a few counts. The chain employs TRBV20-1 and TRBJ2-1, with 9 bases matching TRBD2. The CDR3 runs 14 residues. The V and J ends lost 3 bases and 4 bases, in that order; junction bases with no gene match: 4. The germline V gene has CDR1 DFQATT and CDR2 SNEGSKA (reference sequence). The CDR3 here is CSASLAGGYNEQFF. CDR3 coding DNA: TGCAGTGCTAGTCTGGCGGGGGGGTACAATGAGCAGTTCTTC.

This clonotype was counted between two and nine times. The V and J genes are TRBV6-1 and TRBJ2-7; unclear D gene. The V end was cut by 7 bases, the J end by 3 bases, with 22 bases between. Looked up from germline, CDR1 is MNHNS and CDR2 is SASEGT. The CDR3 totals 16 residues. CDR3 residues: CASTQEYGTVDYEQYF. CDR3 DNA: TGTGCCAGCACCCAGGAATACGGAACAGTGGACTACGAGCAGTACTTC.

This clonotype was counted a few times. This chain links TRBV25-1 with TRBJ2-1; D not resolved. This CDR3 has 14 residues. Looked up from germline, CDR1 is MGHDK and CDR2 is SYGVNS. Trimming shortened V by 3 bases and J by 6 bases, and 12 bases separated the two germline ends. Written as DNA, the CDR3 is TGTGCCAGCAGTGAGATTGGCGGAGTCAATGAGCAGTTCTTC. It specifies CASSEIGGVNEQFF.

This clonotype appeared many times. The V gene is TRBV30, the J gene TRBJ2-2; D possibly corresponds to TRBD2 (5 bases). The germline gives CDR1 GTSNPN, CDR2 SVGIG (reference sequence). V dropped 0 bases and J dropped 4 bases, with 9 bases sitting between them. This CDR3 comprises 14 residues. Here the CDR3 reads CAWSVDYSTGELFF. The CDR3, as DNA: TGTGCCTGGAGTGTAGACTACTCCACCGGGGAGCTGTTTTTT.

This clonotype was observed a few times. The rearrangement joins TRBV20-1 to TRBJ2-1, with 14 nucleotides matching TRBD2. V lost 3 bases and J lost 5; bases outside the gene matches: 6. The CDR3 spans 16 residues. Germline CDR1 reads DFQATT; CDR2 reads SNEGSKA (reference sequence). CDR3 protein: CSASGGTSGGNNEQFF. The DNA for the CDR3 is TGCAGTGCTAGCGGAGGGACTAGCGGGGGCAACAATGAGCAGTTCTTC.

This clonotype has more than one count but fewer than ten. The chain recombines TRBV15 with TRBJ1-5, with 9 bases that match TRBD1. The V and J ends lost 1 base and 2 bases, in that order; junction bases with no gene match: 6. The CDR3 contains 17 residues. Germline-derived CDR1 and CDR2 are LNHNV and YYDKDF (reference sequence). The CDR3 DNA is TGTGCCACCAGCAGAGGAAACAGGGGGCTTGGCAATCAGCCCCAGCATTTT. Translation gives CATSRGNRGLGNQPQHF.

This clonotype was recorded many times. The V call is TRBV30, the J call TRBJ2-7; D unresolved. Trimming took 3 bases from V and 4 from J, leaving 22 bases between them. The V gene's germline CDR1 is GTSNPN and CDR2 SVGIG (reference sequence). The CDR3 is made up of 16 amino acids. CDR3 loop: CAWRVGALLPPYEQYF. CDR3 nucleotide sequence: TGTGCCTGGAGAGTGGGTGCATTACTACCCCCGTACGAGCAGTACTTC.

Ten or more counts support this clonotype. The gene calls are TRBV29-1 and TRBJ1-2; 7 nucleotides match TRBD1. The V segment lost 2 bases and the J segment 8 bases; nucleotides outside the gene matches: 8. Germline values: CDR1 SQVTM, CDR2 ANQGSEA. The CDR3 is made up of 13 amino acids. DNA for the CDR3: TGCAGCGTTGAAAGGGGACAGCGGCTGGGCTACACCTTC. Translated: CSVERGQRLGYTF.

This clonotype was counted many times. The V gene is TRBV18, the J gene TRBJ2-6; D unclear. V shed 3 bases and J shed 2 bases, with 5 bases lying between them. Germline CDR1 KGHSH, CDR2 LQKENI. The CDR3 runs to 14 residues. CDR3 in DNA: TGTGCCAGCTCACCTCCGACTGGGGCCAACGTCCTGACTTTC. Its translation: CASSPPTGANVLTF.